This T cell receptor (beta chain) was observed in a study of blood T cell repertoires in COVID-19. The length of the CDR3 is 15 residues. From germline, CDR1 is LNHDA and CDR2 SQIVND (reference sequence). V lost 2 bases to trimming and J lost 11 bases; unmatched junction nucleotides: 12. Measured with immunoSEQ multiplex PCR; TCRdb has only the in-frame clones, and not every one. The table shows 150,000 to 200,000 clones, with more than 70% occurring only once. V gene TRBV19 combines with J gene TRBJ1-5; 7 positions agree with TRBD1. The origin of this receptor is a woman aged 55 to 70 with acute or convalescent COVID-19. The sample was peripheral blood. The CDR3 reads CASSILGTERMSQHF. The CDR3 nucleotides read TGTGCCAGTAGTATACTCGGGACAGAGCGAATGTCCCAGCATTTT. The entire variable domain, with the rest obtained from reference TRBV19 and TRBJ1-5, is as follows: DGGITQSPKYLFRKEGQNVTLSCEQNLNHDAMYWYRQDPGQGLRLIYYSQIVNDFQKGDIAEGYSVSREKKESFPLTVTSAQKNPTAFYLCASSILGTERMSQHFGDGTRLSIL.